This TCR beta chain was sequenced in a study of blood T cell repertoires in COVID-19. Across the whole study: The United States, Italy and Spain provided the acute and convalescent COVID-19 samples.

The protocol was immunoSEQ multiplex PCR, while the TCRdb copy is restricted to in-frame clones and leaves out a portion. The sample records some 110,000 clones, more than 75% being singletons. The CDR3 runs 14 residues. The V gene's germline CDR1 is SGHDT and CDR2 YYEEEE. V lost 2 bases, J lost 0 bases, and 2 bases stayed unmatched. This rearrangement joins TRBV5-6 to TRBJ2-7; 7 bases map to TRBD2. This sequence was found in a man in his fifties or sixties with acute or convalescent COVID-19. The specimen sequenced was peripheral blood. CDR3 amino acids: CASSFGLVSYEQYF. The DNA of the CDR3 is TGTGCCAGCAGCTTCGGACTAGTCTCCTACGAGCAGTACTTC.